The clone carrying this TCR beta chain occurred a few times. Germline V gives CDR1 MNHEY, CDR2 SVGAGI. V was trimmed by 4 bases and J by 8 bases, leaving 17 bases between them. The CDR3 has 14 amino acids. The data were taken from a study of blood T cell repertoires in COVID-19. Across the study: Acute-phase and convalescent COVID-19 samples originated in the United States, Italy and Spain. PBMCs, B-cell-depleted T cells, or T cells provided the cDNA or gDNA that made up the material.

Seattle's enrolled individuals joined amid active infection and were then monitored longitudinally. Original methodology: Nucleated cell number was recorded as an estimate derived from reference gene primer amplification. Assay used: immunoSEQ multiplex PCR; TCRdb lists only in-frame clones, some missing. V and J calls and clone size follow that table, whereas D and trimming were derived from the DNA. This sample has 60,000 to 70,000 clones, with 86% found just once. The sequenced sample was peripheral blood. The chain uses TRBV6-5 and TRBJ1-2; D possibly corresponds to TRBD1 (6 bases). The TCR originated in a man aged 40-55 years with COVID-19, enrolled during active disease. The CDR3 DNA reads as TGTGCCAGCAGTTCCGACTCGACAGGCAAGGGCTACACCTTC. It encodes CASSSDSTGKGYTF.